The present T cell receptor (beta chain) was sequenced within a study of regulatory T cells in long-lasting Graves disease. Time point described: newly diagnosed GD, antithyroid drugs for less than 3 months. PBMC-derived RNA was used for the TCR library. Building of the TCR beta libraries involved iRepertoire HTBI primers and Arm-PCR of CDR3 regions. TCRdb fed the multiplex PCR reads into MiXCR, producing one record per CDR3 protein. Here the sample spans 500,000 or so distinct CDR3 sequences, 15% to 20% being singletons. Per germline, CDR1 LGHDT and CDR2 YNNKEL (reference sequence). The CDR3 loop spans 14 amino acids. Trimming cost V 1 base and J 5 bases, with 12 bases left between them. This clonotype has at least ten counts. This sample was also put to use in a study of T cells in Graves' hyperthyroidism and ophthalmopathy. That source notes: HTBI primers were employed in a first-round RT-PCR of the TCR CDR3.

The chain combines TRBV3-1 with TRBJ2-7, with a weak D call TRBD2 (6 bases). This sequence was found in a man aged 35-49 years with Graves disease. Sequences were derived from peripheral blood mononuclear cells (PBMCs), sampled at new diagnosis, from a patient treated with antithyroid drugs. The CDR3 here is CASSQGLRGNEQYF. CDR3 nucleotide sequence: TGTGCCAGCAGCCAAGGCCTCCGGGGGAACGAGCAGTACTTC.